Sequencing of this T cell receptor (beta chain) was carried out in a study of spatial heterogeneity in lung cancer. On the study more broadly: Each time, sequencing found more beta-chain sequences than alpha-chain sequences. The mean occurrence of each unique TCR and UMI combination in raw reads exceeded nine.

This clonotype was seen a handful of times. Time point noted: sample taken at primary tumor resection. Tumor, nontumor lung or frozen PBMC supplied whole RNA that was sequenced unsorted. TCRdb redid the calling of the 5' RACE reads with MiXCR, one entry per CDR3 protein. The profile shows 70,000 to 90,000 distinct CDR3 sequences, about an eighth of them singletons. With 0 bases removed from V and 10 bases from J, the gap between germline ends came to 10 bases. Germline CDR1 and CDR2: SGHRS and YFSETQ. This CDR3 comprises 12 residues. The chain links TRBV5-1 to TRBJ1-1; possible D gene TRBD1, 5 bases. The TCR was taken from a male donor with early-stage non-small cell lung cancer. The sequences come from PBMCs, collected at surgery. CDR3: CASSLEKGRAFF. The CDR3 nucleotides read TGCGCCAGCAGCTTGGAAAAGGGGAGAGCTTTCTTT. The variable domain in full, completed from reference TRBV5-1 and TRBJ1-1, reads KAGVTQTPRYLIKTRGQQVTLSCSPISGHRSVSWYQQTPGQGLQFLFEYFSETQRNKGNFPGRFSGRQFSNSRSEMNVSTLELGDSALYLCASSLEKGRAFFGQGTRLTVV.